Presented here are 20 T cell receptor beta chains from one specimen sequenced in a study of T cells in Graves' hyperthyroidism and ophthalmopathy. Researchers amplified the TCR beta CDR3 regions from RNA transcripts. The HTBI primer set drove a first-round RT-PCR of the TCR CDR3. TCRdb called the multiplex PCR reads again in MiXCR, with one record for every CDR3 protein. The profile shows about 350,000 distinct CDR3 sequences, 11% to 15% of them singletons. Sequencing used blood. All receptors come from a woman younger than 45 with Graves' hyperthyroidism.

V usage is TRBV6-2 or TRBV6-3 and J usage is TRBJ2-4, with D perhaps TRBD1 (5 bases). CDR1 MNHEY and CDR2 SVGEGT come from the germline V gene. Trimming removed 2 bases at V and 0 bases at J, with 14 bases between. This CDR3 has 17 amino acids. The CDR3 nucleotides are TGTGCCAGCAGTTACGAGTCGCAGGGATTAGCCAAAAACATTCAGTACTTC. As protein: CASSYESQGLAKNIQYF.

The gene calls are TRBV30 and TRBJ1-3, with D uncertain. The CDR3 consists of 12 residues. Germline CDR1 GTSNPN, CDR2 SVGIG (reference sequence). Trimming took off 5 bases at V and 0 bases at J, with 5 bases between the two ends. CDR3 protein: CAWSSSGNTIYF. The CDR3 region has the DNA TGTGCCTGGTCGAGCTCTGGAAACACCATATATTTT.

There are many counts of this clonotype. The chain employs TRBV2 and TRBJ2-2; unclear D gene. Germline CDR1 is SNHLY and CDR2 is FYNNEI. V was trimmed by 4 bases and J by 5 bases, leaving 8 bases between them. CDR3 length: 13 residues. The CDR3 bases are TGTGCCAGCAGTGGACAACCGACCGGGGAGCTGTTTTTT. It codes for CASSGQPTGELFF.

Turning to this clonotype: One junction end disagrees with the germline gene, perhaps due to a read error. V is TRBV30 and J is TRBJ2-1, with D perhaps matching TRBD2 (6 bases). Germline V gene data show CDR1 as GTSNPN and CDR2 as SVGIG (reference sequence). This CDR3 spans 14 amino acids. This CDR3 is CAWTLGGPRGEQLF. The CDR3 bases are TGTGCCTGGACCTTGGGGGGACCGAGGGGTGAGCAGCTCTTC.

V is TRBV4-3 and J is TRBJ2-5, with D perhaps TRBD2 (5 bases). Germline CDR1 reads LGHNA; CDR2 reads YSLEER. V was shortened by 1 base and J by 4 bases, with 7 bases between the two germline ends. The CDR3 extends over 13 amino acids. DNA of the CDR3: TGCGCCAGCAGCCAAGCCGCGGGAGAGACCCAGTACTTC. Protein: CASSQAAGETQYF.

This clonotype has a count of ten or more. V gene TRBV7-3 combines with J gene TRBJ2-1; D may be TRBD2 (5 bases). V was shortened by 2 bases and J by 9 bases, with 8 bases between the two germline ends. Per the germline V gene, CDR1 is SGHTA and CDR2 is FQGTGA. The CDR3 totals 12 residues. DNA for the CDR3: TGTGCCAGCAGCTTAGCTAGCAGTGAGCAGTTCTTC. As protein: CASSLASSEQFF.

Ten or more counts support this clonotype. The chain joins TRBV11-2 to TRBJ2-1; TRBD2 is a possible D gene (5 bases). The CDR3 is made up of 14 amino acids. Trimming pared 7 bases from V and 7 bases from J, leaving 17 bases between. The V gene's germline CDR1 is SGHAT and CDR2 FQNNGV. CDR3 amino acids: CASTLLGDWNEQFF. CDR3 bases: TGTGCCAGCACCCTACTCGGGGATTGGAATGAGCAGTTCTTC.

This clonotype was seen ten or more times. The chain joins TRBV6-2 or TRBV6-3 to TRBJ2-6; D is perhaps TRBD1 or TRBD2 (5 bases each). The germline CDR1 and CDR2 sequences are MNHEY and SVGEGT. CDR3 size: 15 residues. V was shortened by 8 bases and J by 0 bases, with 11 bases between the two germline ends. CDR3 sequence (DNA): TGTGCCAGCGGGACGTTTAGCTCTGGGGCCAACGTCCTGACTTTC. It encodes CASGTFSSGANVLTF.

About this clonotype itself: An end of the junction does not agree with germline; a read error may underlie this. The rearrangement joins TRBV15 to TRBJ2-3; TRBD1 agrees at 7 bases. Germline values: CDR1 LNHNV, CDR2 YYDKDF (reference sequence). This CDR3 is built from 15 residues. CDR3 protein: CVTSRGQGDTDTQYF. CDR3 coding DNA: TGTGTCACCAGCAGGGGTCAGGGGGACACAGATACGCAGTATTTT.

This clonotype was picked up many times. J is TRBJ1-1 and V is TRBV5-1; the match to TRBD1 covers 8 bases. From germline, CDR1 is SGHRS and CDR2 YFSETQ. The CDR3 sequence is 14 residues long. V trimming: 5 bases; J trimming: 1 base; junction bases outside the gene matches: 4. The CDR3 region has the DNA TGCGCCAGCAGAACAGACAGGGGGAACACTGAAGCTTTCTTT. Translated: CASRTDRGNTEAFF.

J is TRBJ1-1 and V is TRBV15, with D possibly being TRBD1 (5 bases). CDR1 is LNHNV, CDR2 YYDKDF, per germline (reference sequence). CDR3 length: 16 amino acids. Trimming cost V 1 base and J 2 bases, with 14 bases left between them. The CDR3 reads CATSRGRGRSNTEAFF. DNA for the CDR3: TGTGCCACCAGCAGAGGGAGGGGACGGAGCAACACTGAAGCTTTCTTT.

Ten or more counts support this clonotype. The chain combines TRBV28 with TRBJ2-2; D is tentatively TRBD1 or TRBD2 (5 bases each). V shed 3 bases and J shed 8 bases, with 13 bases lying between them. CDR3 length equals 14 residues. Germline values: CDR1 MDHEN, CDR2 SYDVKM. CDR3 sequence reads: CASSLTGGPGELFF. The CDR3 nucleotides read TGTGCCAGCAGTTTGACTGGGGGACCGGGGGAGCTGTTTTTT.

This clonotype was picked up many times. The V call is TRBV20-1, the J call TRBJ2-3, with 10 bases that match TRBD2. V trimming: 7 bases; J trimming: 7 bases; junction bases outside the gene matches: 11. The length of the CDR3 is 14 residues. CDR1 and CDR2 (germline): DFQATT, SNEGSKA (reference sequence). The CDR3, as DNA: TGCAGTGTCACAGAGGCTAGCGGGAGCTATACGCAGTATTTT. It yields the protein CSVTEASGSYTQYF.

The chain uses TRBV20-1 and TRBJ2-7, with D perhaps TRBD2 (7 bases). Per germline, CDR1 DFQATT and CDR2 SNEGSKA (reference sequence). The CDR3 sequence is 16 residues long. The CDR3 protein is CGGGNRVAGVIDEQYF. The CDR3 DNA sequence: TGCGGGGGGGGCAACAGGGTTGCGGGAGTCATCGACGAGCAGTACTTC.

This clonotype was detected only a few times. V gene TRBV20-1 combines with J gene TRBJ2-7; D possibly corresponds to TRBD2 (5 bases). The CDR3 has 19 residues. With 0 bases removed from V and 1 base from J, the gap between germline ends came to 25 bases. Germline assignment: CDR1 DFQATT and CDR2 SNEGSKA (reference sequence). The DNA for the CDR3 is TGCAGTGCTAGAGATCGGTCCGGGGATAGGGTCCAAGGGTCCTACGAGCAGTACTTC. This sequence encodes CSARDRSGDRVQGSYEQYF.

This clonotype was picked up many times. DNA of the CDR3: TGTGCCAGCAGCCTTCTCGACAGGGCGGTTGAGCAGTTCTTC. This sequence encodes CASSLLDRAVEQFF. The V and J genes are TRBV7-2 and TRBJ2-1; 7 nucleotides match TRBD1. This CDR3 contains 14 residues. V dropped 5 bases and J dropped 9; count of bases not matched to a gene: 10. CDR1 and CDR2 from the germline V gene are SGHTA and FQGNSA.

J is TRBJ2-3 and V is TRBV30, with 11 nucleotides matching TRBD2. The CDR3 consists of 16 residues. Germline V gene data show CDR1 as GTSNPN and CDR2 as SVGIG (reference sequence). The V gene end was trimmed by 0 bases and the J gene end by 6 bases; junction bases not matched to a gene: 8. CDR3 bases: TGTGCCTGGAGTGTAATAGCGGGAGGGGGCGCGGATACGCAGTATTTT. This gives the protein CAWSVIAGGGADTQYF.

This clonotype was seen repeatedly, ten times or more. The chain joins TRBV12-3 or TRBV12-4 to TRBJ2-1; a possible D gene is TRBD2 (6 bases). V lost 5 bases to trimming and J lost 4 bases, with 21 bases between them. The CDR3 has 17 residues. The CDR3, as DNA: TGTGCCAGCAGTCCCCTGGGACTTCAGACCAGTTACAATGAGCAGTTCTTC. Protein product: CASSPLGLQTSYNEQFF.

In this sample, this clonotype turned up a few times. The rearrangement joins TRBV7-9 to TRBJ2-1, with 9 bases lining up with TRBD2. Germline CDR1 and CDR2: SEHNR and FQNEAQ (reference sequence). This CDR3 has 11 residues. V gave up 5 bases and J gave up 15 bases; unmatched junction bases: 5. CDR3 DNA sequence: TGTGCCAGCAGCCAGACGGGACTAGCGTTCTTC. The encoded protein is CASSQTGLAFF.

The rearrangement uses TRBV3-2 and TRBJ2-5; whether TRBD2, the table's D call, matches the DNA was not checked. TRBV3-2 is a pseudogene locus. The CDR3 sequence is 18 residues long. The CDR3 DNA reads as TGTGCCAGCAGCCAAGATGAGGCCCCTCCCCCCAAAAGGTTGACCCAGTACTTC. Its translation is CASSQDEAPPPKRLTQYF.